This TCR beta chain was found in a study of blood T cell repertoires in COVID-19. The wider study: Specimens from acute and convalescent COVID-19 originated in the United States, Italy and Spain. PBMCs, B-cell-depleted T cells, or T cells were the source of the cDNA or gDNA that made up the material.

Germline V gene data show CDR1 as SGHRS and CDR2 as YFSETQ. The CDR3 consists of 13 residues. The V gene lost 0 bases and the J gene lost 3 bases, with 4 bases spanning the gap. Under the authors' procedure: Reference gene primer amplification gave estimated nucleated cell counts. The protocol was immunoSEQ multiplex PCR, while the TCRdb copy is restricted to in-frame clones and leaves out a portion. The DNA was the basis for D and trimming; V, J and clone size are from that table. The table shows 150,000 to 200,000 clones, with 88% occurring only once. This chain joins TRBV5-1 and TRBJ1-5; D call uncertain. The TCR was taken from a man aged 55 to 70 with acute or convalescent COVID-19. The sequenced sample was peripheral blood. For the CDR3, the DNA is TGCGCCAGCAGCTTGGCTTCCAATCAGCCCCAGCATTTT. This codes for CASSLASNQPQHF.